This T cell receptor beta chain is from a study of Graves' ophthalmopathy and Graves' hyperthyroidism listed by TCRdb under 2018. About the investigation overall: Peripheral blood samples were taken at the time of initial diagnosis, before any treatment was given. The study used TCR beta repertoire signatures to distinguish Graves' ophthalmopathy from Graves' hyperthyroidism and to predict progression to ophthalmopathy. In total, 135 blood samples were TCR-sequenced: fewer than 50 ophthalmopathy, roughly 80 hyperthyroidism and approximately 17 hyperthyroidism-to-ophthalmopathy patients. A discovery set of 100 patients (around 40 ophthalmopathy, about 55 stable hyperthyroidism) was enrolled to explore V-J signatures distinguishing ophthalmopathy from hyperthyroidism. The independent validation cohort included some 19 hyperthyroidism patients plus 17 patients who later progressed from hyperthyroidism to ophthalmopathy. In more than five hyperthyroidism patients, T-cell repertoires of thyroid tissue and blood were compared. Following sampling, methimazole starting at 30 mg daily was administered to hyperthyroidism patients, and high-dose intravenous methylprednisolone was administered to ophthalmopathy patients. Findings and caveats that apply to the study as a whole: In validation, the model predicted ophthalmopathy progression with more than 55% sensitivity and about 77% specificity; roughly 11 predicted patients were CT-confirmed with GO in a median of about 6.1 months. Most expanded thyroid clonotypes with frequency above 0.001 were also detected in blood, suggesting blood repertoires may reflect the thyroid immune response. The 13-signature model separated ophthalmopathy from stable hyperthyroidism with around 90% sensitivity and around 81% specificity in cross-validation, and 80%/75% in the test set. No statistical method was used to predetermine the sample size, and group allocation was not hidden from the investigators.

This clonotype has just a few counts. The specificity of this receptor is unknown. No much larger clonotype is one base removed from it; base qualities were not supplied. TCR beta CDR3 regions were amplified from RNA transcripts for repertoire sequencing. HTBI primers and the Qiagen OneStep RT-PCR kit were used in a first-round RT-PCR, which was followed by a second-round multiplex PCR, size selection and purification. The libraries underwent paired-end sequencing with 100 bp reads on an Illumina HiSeq2000. The study's own analysis went as follows. SOAPnuke was used to process the reads, removing any read that contained adapters or uncalled bases, had a mean Phred below 15, or lacked an exact match to the constant primer or identifier. COPE v1.2.5 was used to merge high-quality paired reads. Each unique nucleotide sequence was treated as a clonotype, and MiTCR v1.1 was used to align the clonotypes to the IMGT TRB V, D and J references. Analysis was restricted to V-J combinations with a frequency above 0.0001, which covered roughly 99% of repertoires. A TCR clonal expansion and chaos score per V-J combination was defined as the ratio of F50 clonal expansion to chaos observed in the TCRdist matrix. Features were reduced by Welch's t-statistics and random forest to around 14 V-J combinations, which fed a naive Bayes classifier. The similarity between thyroid and blood repertoires was quantified using the Morisita-Horn index. The public sequencing data were trimmed at Q25 with fastp and processed into clonotypes with MiXCR by TCRdb, which kept only in-frame beta chains. Entries that share a CDR3 protein sequence are merged under the most common genes and DNA. These V and J calls rely on TCRdb rather than the paper's analysis. Recorded for this sample are about 740,000 distinct CDR3 sequences; roughly 40% of them occurred a single time. The top ten clones comprise 44% of the sample.

Cut back by 3 bases and 0 bases, the V and J ends lie 14 bases apart. The cysteine opens and the phenylalanine closes a CDR3 of 16 amino acids. Only CDR3 DNA remains: 48 bases, in frame from the first base. For CDR1 and CDR2, the germline V gene (reference sequence) lists SEHNR and FQNEAQ. Ophthalmopathy patients had moderately to severely active disease, Clinical Activity Score of at least 3, NOSPECS grade of at least 4, and disease duration under 3 months. Patients were excluded if they had other autoimmune diseases, uncontrolled infections, pregnancy or lactation. Clinical symptoms, serum thyroxine, TRAb, thyroid ultrasound and orbital computed tomography were used for diagnosis. Ficoll-Paque density gradient centrifugation was used to isolate PBMCs from about 9 ml of fresh peripheral blood. Total RNA was extracted with Trizol reagent and quality-checked on an Agilent 2100 Bioanalyzer.

Recombination connected TRBV7-9 to TRBJ1-1, with no confident D gene call. The specimen was peripheral blood. The source of this sequence is an adult man with Graves' ophthalmopathy. The base sequence is TGTGCCAGCAGCTTGTATGGGGATTCCATGAACACTGAAGCTTTCTTT. This gives the protein CASSLYGDSMNTEAFF.